A single sample gave rise to the 32 T cell receptor beta chains below, sequenced in a study of type 1 regulatory T cells. Each CDR3 protein is one row after TCRdb ran MiXCR on the reads. The table lists some 100,000 distinct CDR3 sequences, 25% to 40% of them singletons. Sequencing was carried out using CD4+ T cells, either the whole sample or a sorted fraction (not recorded which). These receptors were obtained from a human donor in good health.

The J gene is TRBJ2-5, the V gene TRBV12-3 or TRBV12-4; D gene unclear. This CDR3 comprises 14 residues. Between the trimmed V and J ends, which lost 5 bases and 1 base, there was a span of 11 bases. CDR3 amino acids: CASSPNLPQETQYF. The CDR3, as DNA: TGTGCCAGCAGTCCGAACCTCCCCCAAGAGACCCAGTACTTC.

In its sample, this clonotype was seen a few times. The rearrangement links TRBV6-5 to TRBJ2-7; 12 bases align to TRBD1. V lost 5 bases, J lost 2 bases, and 7 bases stayed unmatched. Germline CDR1 MNHEY, CDR2 SVGAGI. This CDR3 contains 16 residues. CDR3: CASSLIRDRGPYEQYF. The CDR3 bases are TGTGCCAGCAGTCTCATCCGGGACAGGGGGCCCTACGAGCAGTACTTC.

This clonotype was counted between two and nine times. This rearrangement joins TRBV5-1 to TRBJ2-7, with D hard to call. The V and J ends lost 0 bases and 6 bases respectively, with 13 bases between them. From germline, CDR1 is SGHRS and CDR2 YFSETQ. This CDR3 spans 14 amino acids. CDR3 region: CASSLGPQWGEQYF. The CDR3 DNA sequence: TGCGCCAGCAGCTTGGGGCCGCAATGGGGCGAGCAGTACTTC.

The chain uses TRBV4-1 and TRBJ2-2, with no clear D. Germline assignment: CDR1 MGHRA and CDR2 YSYEKL. V shed 1 base and J shed 3 bases, with 12 bases lying between them. CDR3 length equals 16 residues. The CDR3 sequence is CASSQGSLPDTGELFF. The CDR3 region has the DNA TGCGCCAGCAGCCAAGGAAGCCTTCCGGACACCGGGGAGCTGTTTTTT.

This clonotype was recorded a few times. V and J are TRBV7-8 and TRBJ1-1; tentative D call: TRBD1 (6 bases). V dropped 2 bases and J dropped 6 bases, with 16 bases sitting between them. Per germline, CDR1 SGHVS and CDR2 FQNEAQ. The CDR3 contains 15 residues. CDR3 nucleotides: TGTGCCAGCAGCTTACTCCGGGACATTACCTCTGAAGCTTTCTTT. Its translation is CASSLLRDITSEAFF.

This clonotype has only a few counts. This chain links TRBV29-1 with TRBJ1-2, with 8 bases matching TRBD1. CDR1 is SQVTM and CDR2 is ANQGSEA in the germline V gene. This CDR3 is built from 13 residues. The junction had 8 bases not matched to a gene; V was cut back by 6 bases and J by 5 bases. The CDR3 DNA sequence: TGCAGCGTCCCCACAGGGGGAGGTTATGGCTACACCTTC. Translation gives CSVPTGGGYGYTF.

The chain joins TRBV7-8 to TRBJ1-1; D is ambiguous. This CDR3 is 14 amino acids long. V lost 3 bases, J lost 6 bases, and 14 bases lay in between. CDR1 and CDR2 (germline): SGHVS, FQNEAQ. The CDR3 sequence is CASSFRRDVAEAFF. The CDR3 nucleotides are TGTGCCAGCAGCTTCAGACGGGATGTGGCTGAAGCTTTCTTT.

This clonotype appeared a few times. The chain has TRBV11-2 and TRBJ2-4, with 8 positions matching TRBD2. The V segment lost 5 bases and the J segment 5 bases; nucleotides outside the gene matches: 2. Germline CDR1 and CDR2: SGHAT and FQNNGV. The CDR3 spans 13 residues. CDR3 nucleotide sequence: TGTGCCAGCAGCCGTAGCGGGGAAAACATTCAGTACTTC. It is translated as CASSRSGENIQYF.

V gene TRBV5-6 combines with J gene TRBJ1-1; 8 bases agree with TRBD1. Trimming removed 3 bases from V and 7 bases from J; junction bases left unmatched: 11. The CDR3 has 15 amino acids. Looked up from germline, CDR1 is SGHDT and CDR2 is YYEEEE. The CDR3 region has the DNA TGTGCCAGCAGCTATGGATGGACAGGGAACCTTGAAGCTTTCTTT. Translating it yields CASSYGWTGNLEAFF.

As for this clonotype: The CDR3 carries no conserved terminal phenylalanine or tryptophan, so it likely arises from a read error. This sequence joins TRBV18 and TRBJ1-4, with D tentatively TRBD1 (6 bases). V shed 3 bases and J shed 6 bases, with 11 bases lying between them. The CDR3 length is 14 residues. CDR1 and CDR2 from the germline V gene are KGHSH and LQKENI. CDR3 residues: CASSPTGSDEKLFL. CDR3 coding DNA: TGTGCCAGCTCACCGACAGGATCGGATGAAAAACTGTTTCTT.

The chain employs TRBV20-1 and TRBJ2-7; D is uncertain. V lost 0 bases, J lost 2 bases, and 14 bases lay in between. From germline, CDR1 is DFQATT and CDR2 SNEGSKA (reference sequence). The CDR3 has 15 residues. This CDR3 reads CSARERKGPPYEQYF. In DNA, the CDR3 is TGCAGTGCTAGAGAACGAAAGGGCCCCCCCTACGAGCAGTACTTC.

This clonotype showed up just a few times. The rearrangement joins TRBV6-5 to TRBJ1-4; unclear D gene. V was trimmed by 0 bases and J by 0 bases, leaving 5 bases between them. The CDR3 has 15 residues. CDR1 MNHEY and CDR2 SVGAGI come from the germline V gene. The CDR3 nucleotides are TGTGCCAGCAGTTACTCCGCTACAACTAATGAAAAACTGTTTTTT. Translation gives CASSYSATTNEKLFF.

Only a few counts were recorded for this clonotype. This chain uses TRBV7-8 with TRBJ1-2, with 7 bases fitting TRBD1. There are 15 residues in the CDR3. V trimming: 6 bases; J trimming: 4 bases; junction bases outside the gene matches: 11. CDR1 SGHVS and CDR2 FQNEAQ come from the germline V gene. The CDR3 is CASRLAEGAGYGYTF. The CDR3 DNA reads as TGTGCCAGCAGACTAGCGGAGGGGGCAGGCTATGGCTACACCTTC.

V is TRBV5-1 and J is TRBJ2-1; 7 nucleotides line up with TRBD2. The CDR3 is 20 amino acids. Germline V gives CDR1 SGHRS, CDR2 YFSETQ. V shed 0 bases, J shed 7 bases, and the junction held 22 bases outside the gene matches. The chain's CDR3 is CASSLEGAPSRAGYGNEQFF. CDR3 DNA: TGCGCCAGCAGCTTGGAAGGGGCCCCCAGTAGAGCGGGATATGGTAATGAGCAGTTCTTC.

V usage is TRBV20-1 and J usage is TRBJ2-7, with TRBD2 identical over 7 bases. The CDR3 has 12 amino acids. The V gene end was trimmed by 1 base and the J gene end by 4 bases; junction bases not matched to a gene: 1. The germline V gene has CDR1 DFQATT and CDR2 SNEGSKA (reference sequence). CDR3 nucleotides: TGCAGTGCTAGAGGGGAGGGGTACGAGCAGTACTTC. It is translated as CSARGEGYEQYF.

The sample holds a few counts of this clonotype. V is TRBV7-2 and J is TRBJ2-2; TRBD2 is a possible D gene (6 bases). The V end lost 5 bases, the J end lost 5 bases, and 18 bases lay between the germline ends. The CDR3 length is 16 residues. Looked up from germline, CDR1 is SGHTA and CDR2 is FQGNSA. The CDR3 is CASSIPTGATTGELFF. The CDR3 DNA reads as TGTGCCAGCAGCATCCCTACGGGAGCTACGACCGGGGAGCTGTTTTTT.

This clonotype was recorded many times. The chain is built from TRBV29-1 and TRBJ2-7; D is uncertain. CDR1 is SQVTM and CDR2 is ANQGSEA in the germline V gene. The V gene lost 2 bases and the J gene lost 0 bases, with 5 bases spanning the gap. CDR3 size: 12 residues. The CDR3 region has the DNA TGCAGCGTTGAAACATTCTCCTACGAGCAGTACTTC. It encodes CSVETFSYEQYF.

This sequence joins TRBV5-4 and TRBJ2-5; TRBD1 matches 8 bases. Germline lookup yields CDR1 SGHNT and CDR2 YYREEE (reference sequence). This CDR3 spans 14 amino acids. V trimming: 4 bases; J trimming: 7 bases; junction bases outside the gene matches: 9. The CDR3 spells CASSQGAQVGTQYF. CDR3 DNA sequence: TGTGCCAGCAGCCAGGGGGCGCAGGTTGGGACCCAGTACTTC.

The genes are TRBV5-1 and TRBJ2-5, with D possibly being TRBD1 (6 bases). Germline assignment: CDR1 SGHRS and CDR2 YFSETQ. This CDR3 has 15 amino acids. V was trimmed by 3 bases and J by 5 bases, leaving 17 bases between them. CDR3 region: CASSWGNRAVETQYF. CDR3 bases: TGCGCCAGCAGCTGGGGAAACAGGGCGGTGGAGACCCAGTACTTC.

V usage is TRBV5-4 and J usage is TRBJ2-5; TRBD2 agrees at 16 bases. V lost 4 bases and J lost 6; bases outside the gene matches: 6. Germline V lookup: CDR1 SGHNT, CDR2 YYREEE (reference sequence). The CDR3 length is 16 residues. The CDR3 loop is CASSTGTSGRVQTQYF. The CDR3 nucleotides are TGTGCCAGCAGCACAGGGACTAGCGGGAGGGTCCAGACCCAGTACTTC.

In this sample, this clonotype turned up a few times. This chain uses TRBV3-1 with TRBJ2-1; 11 bases are a match to TRBD2. This CDR3 has 20 residues. Germline V gene data show CDR1 as LGHDT and CDR2 as YNNKEL (reference sequence). V lost 1 base, J lost 7 bases, and 18 bases stayed unmatched. The CDR3 nucleotides read TGTGCCAGCAGCCAAGGGGGACTAGCGGAGACCGGACTTGGGTGGAATGAGCAGTTCTTC. Amino acid sequence: CASSQGGLAETGLGWNEQFF.

The J gene is TRBJ2-3, the V gene TRBV5-1; 9 positions match TRBD2. Germline values: CDR1 SGHRS, CDR2 YFSETQ. The J segment lost 3 bases and the V segment lost 2 bases, leaving 16 bases of the junction unmatched. This CDR3 is built from 19 residues. CDR3: CASSFEGLAPDSKTDTQYF. For the CDR3, the DNA is TGCGCCAGCAGCTTTGAAGGACTAGCGCCGGACTCCAAAACAGATACGCAGTATTTT.

This clonotype has just a few counts. The chain employs TRBV11-1 and TRBJ1-1, with unresolved D. This CDR3 has 11 residues. Germline V lookup: CDR1 SGHAT, CDR2 FQDESV (reference sequence). V was pared by 6 bases and J by 5 bases, with 7 bases between. The CDR3 loop reads CASRRGTEAFF. CDR3 in DNA: TGTGCCAGCAGACGAGGGACTGAAGCTTTCTTT.

The V and J genes are TRBV7-2 and TRBJ1-5; no firm D call. CDR3 length: 12 residues. V lost 0 bases and J lost 7, with 4 bases in between. Germline CDR1 and CDR2: SGHTA and FQGNSA. CDR3 coding DNA: TGTGCCAGCAGCTTAGCAGGCCAGCCCCAGCATTTT. Protein: CASSLAGQPQHF.

As concerns this clonotype: Just one base apart from a much larger clone, this may be a read error. The rearrangement joins TRBV5-1 to TRBJ1-2; maybe TRBD1 (6 bases). The germline V and J ends were trimmed by 7 bases and 8 bases, with 18 bases remaining between them. Germline CDR1 and CDR2: SGHRS and YFSETQ. This CDR3 is 13 amino acids long. The CDR3 sequence is CASGPQGDGGYTF. The CDR3 DNA is TGCGCCAGCGGCCCACAGGGAGATGGGGGCTACACCTTC.

The V gene is TRBV7-8, the J gene TRBJ2-1; TRBD1 is a possible D gene (6 bases). The germline CDR1 and CDR2 sequences are SGHVS and FQNEAQ. Trimming stripped 0 bases from V and 4 bases from J, with 22 bases between. There are 19 residues in the CDR3. The CDR3 nucleotides are TGTGCCAGCAGCTTAGCGGGGGCAGGGGTCATCGCTCTTTACAATGAGCAGTTCTTC. Its translation is CASSLAGAGVIALYNEQFF.

The chain combines TRBV20-1 with TRBJ2-2; D perhaps matches TRBD1 (5 bases). Germline V gene sequence: CDR1 DFQATT, CDR2 SNEGSKA (reference sequence). V lost 3 bases to trimming and J lost 0 bases, with 8 bases between them. This CDR3 is 14 amino acids long. The CDR3 protein is CSARDMANTGELFF. The CDR3 coding sequence is TGCAGTGCTAGGGACATGGCGAACACCGGGGAGCTGTTTTTT.

The V gene is TRBV5-1, the J gene TRBJ2-7; D remains ambiguous. V dropped 5 bases and J dropped 0 bases, with 15 bases sitting between them. The CDR3 runs 15 residues. Germline V gene data show CDR1 as SGHRS and CDR2 as YFSETQ. CDR3 nucleotide sequence: TGCGCCAGCAGGTCCGACCCCTCGGTCTCCTACGAGCAGTACTTC. Its protein is CASRSDPSVSYEQYF. Based on the CDR3 plus reference TRBV5-1 and TRBJ2-7, the full variable domain is KAGVTQTPRYLIKTRGQQVTLSCSPISGHRSVSWYQQTPGQGLQFLFEYFSETQRNKGNFPGRFSGRQFSNSRSEMNVSTLELGDSALYLCASRSDPSVSYEQYFGPGTRLTVT.

This sequence joins TRBV6-2 or TRBV6-3 and TRBJ2-1, with 7 positions matching TRBD2. This CDR3 contains 16 residues. CDR1 is MNHEY and CDR2 is SVGEGT in the germline V gene. Unmatched junction bases numbered 18, after V lost 7 bases and J lost 9 bases. CDR3 coding DNA: TGTGCCAGCAATCCCAGAGTGGGCGGGAGTAATGGTGAGCAGTTCTTC. It specifies CASNPRVGGSNGEQFF.

The J gene is TRBJ1-1, the V gene TRBV30, with unresolved D. The CDR3 has 11 residues. Germline V gene sequence: CDR1 GTSNPN, CDR2 SVGIG (reference sequence). V was shortened by 3 bases and J by 1 base, with 3 bases between the two germline ends. The CDR3 coding sequence is TGTGCCTGGAGGCAGAACACTGAAGCTTTCTTT. Its protein product is CAWRQNTEAFF.

This clonotype turned up a few times. V gene TRBV28 combines with J gene TRBJ2-1, with D possibly TRBD1 on 6 matching bases. V lost 7 bases and J lost 0, with 13 bases in between. This CDR3 spans 15 amino acids. Germline CDR1 MDHEN, CDR2 SYDVKM. This chain's CDR3 is CASIRGVGSYNEQFF. The CDR3 DNA sequence: TGTGCCAGCATCAGGGGCGTGGGCTCCTACAATGAGCAGTTCTTC. Full variable domain (outside the CDR3, taken from reference TRBV28 and TRBJ2-1): DVKVTQSSRYLVKRTGEKVFLECVQDMDHENMFWYRQDPGLGLRLIYFSYDVKMKEKGDIPEGYSVSREKKERFSLILESASTNQTSMYLCASIRGVGSYNEQFFGPGTRLTVL.

This chain joins TRBV19 and TRBJ2-7; TRBD1 is a possible D gene (7 bases). This CDR3 contains 16 residues. Per the germline V gene, CDR1 is LNHDA and CDR2 is SQIVND (reference sequence). Trimming pared 3 bases from V and 3 bases from J, leaving 18 bases between. In DNA, the CDR3 is TGTGCCAGTAGTATTATTTTTGGAGGGGGCCGCTACGAGCAGTACTTC. This gives the protein CASSIIFGGGRYEQYF.